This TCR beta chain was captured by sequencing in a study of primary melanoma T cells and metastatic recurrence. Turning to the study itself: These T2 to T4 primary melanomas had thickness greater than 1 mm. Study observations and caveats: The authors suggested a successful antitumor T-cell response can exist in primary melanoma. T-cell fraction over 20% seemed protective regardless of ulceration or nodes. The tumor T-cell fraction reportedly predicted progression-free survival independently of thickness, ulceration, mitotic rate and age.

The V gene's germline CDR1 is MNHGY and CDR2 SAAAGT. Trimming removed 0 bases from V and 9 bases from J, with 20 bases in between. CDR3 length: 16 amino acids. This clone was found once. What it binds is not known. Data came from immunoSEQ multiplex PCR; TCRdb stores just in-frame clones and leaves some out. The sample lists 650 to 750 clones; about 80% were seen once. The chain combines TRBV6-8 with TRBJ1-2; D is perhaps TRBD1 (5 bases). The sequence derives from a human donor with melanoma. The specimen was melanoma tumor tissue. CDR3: CASSYSRTGGGYSYTF. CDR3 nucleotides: TGTGCCAGCAGTTACTCGAGAACGGGGGGAGGATATAGCTACACCTTC.